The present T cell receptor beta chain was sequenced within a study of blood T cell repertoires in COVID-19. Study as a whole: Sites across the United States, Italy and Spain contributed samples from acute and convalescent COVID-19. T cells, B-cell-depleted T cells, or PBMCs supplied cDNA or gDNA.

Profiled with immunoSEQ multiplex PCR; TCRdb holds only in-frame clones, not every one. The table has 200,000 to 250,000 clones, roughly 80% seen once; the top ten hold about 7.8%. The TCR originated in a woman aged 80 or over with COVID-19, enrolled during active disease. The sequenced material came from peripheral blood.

CDR3 protein: CASSLIGYGYTF. The CDR3 DNA follows: TGTGCCAGCAGTTTAATCGGGTATGGCTACACCTTC. The chain is built from TRBV28 and TRBJ1-2; no reliable D call. Germline values: CDR1 MDHEN, CDR2 SYDVKM. Trimming stripped 2 bases from V and 5 bases from J, with 6 bases between. The CDR3 is 12 residues long.